This T cell receptor beta chain stems from a study of Graves' ophthalmopathy and Graves' hyperthyroidism. Amplifying from RNA transcripts, the study obtained TCR beta CDR3 regions. Investigators did first-round RT-PCR with HTBI primers, then second-round multiplex PCR. Using its own MiXCR run on the multiplex PCR reads, TCRdb lists one record per CDR3 protein. The sample lists about 660,000 distinct CDR3 sequences, roughly 41% occurring once. PBMCs had their origin in fresh peripheral blood (approximately 9.7 ml). This clonotype was observed a handful of times. What it recognizes is unknown. Study outcomes and limitations: Blood contained most expanded thyroid clonotypes exceeding 0.001 frequency.

This TCR derives from an adult man with Graves' ophthalmopathy. The sequenced material came from peripheral blood.

In DNA, the CDR3 is TGTGCCAGCAGCTTAGCACGACTCCTGAACACTGAAGCTTTCTTT. Residues: CASSLARLLNTEAFF. V and J are TRBV11-2 and TRBJ1-1, with D uncertain. Germline V gene data show CDR1 as SGHAT and CDR2 as FQNNGV. The ends were cut back, 1 base at V and 0 bases at J, with 9 bases in the middle. This CDR3 region has 15 residues.